These 11 T cell receptor beta chains originate from one sample sequenced in a study of cytomegalovirus exposure and HLA in healthy donors. PCR employed 60 Vbeta and 13 Jbeta primers. The protocol was immunoSEQ multiplex PCR, while the TCRdb copy is restricted to in-frame clones and leaves out a portion. The sample has over 70,000 clones; roughly three quarters are singletons. Sequenced input: PBMCs. Receptors originate from a woman between 50 and 59 years old in good health and CMV-seropositive.

The rearrangement uses TRBV18 and TRBJ2-1, with 8 nucleotides matching TRBD2. Germline CDR1 KGHSH, CDR2 LQKENI. CDR3 length: 15 residues. The J segment lost 2 bases and the V segment lost 3 bases, leaving 3 bases of the junction unmatched. CDR3 in DNA: TGTGCCAGCTCACCGGGACTAGACCCCTACAATGAGCAGTTCTTC. It specifies CASSPGLDPYNEQFF.

This clone appeared once. The chain combines TRBV5-6 with TRBJ2-3; D gene ambiguous. Trimming left V 1 base short and J 7 bases short, with 7 bases between. Per the germline V gene, CDR1 is SGHDT and CDR2 is YYEEEE. The CDR3 spans 12 residues. CDR3 sequence (DNA): TGTGCCAGCAGCTTGACTGATTATACGCAGTATTTT. The encoded protein is CASSLTDYTQYF.

V gene TRBV7-9 combines with J gene TRBJ2-5, with 10 nucleotides matching TRBD1. Germline V gene data show CDR1 as SEHNR and CDR2 as FQNEAQ (reference sequence). CDR3 size: 19 residues. V lost 4 bases to trimming and J lost 1 base; unmatched junction nucleotides: 15. CDR3 in DNA: TGTGCCAGCAGCTCCGGGACAGGGGTTATAGCGAGACTCCAAGAGACCCAGTACTTC. It specifies CASSSGTGVIARLQETQYF.

The rearrangement links TRBV28 to TRBJ1-2; perhaps TRBD1 as D (6 bases). The germline V and J ends were trimmed by 8 bases and 5 bases, with 9 bases remaining between them. This CDR3 comprises 11 residues. Germline V gene lookup returns CDR1 MDHEN and CDR2 SYDVKM. In nucleotides, the CDR3 is TGTGCCAGCGGGACATCGTATGGCTACACCTTC. As protein: CASGTSYGYTF.

V usage is TRBV30 and J usage is TRBJ2-7; the D is unclear. The CDR3 totals 16 residues. V was shortened by 1 base and J by 1 base, with 17 bases between the two germline ends. Germline-derived CDR1 and CDR2 are GTSNPN and SVGIG (reference sequence). CDR3 sequence (DNA): TGTGCCTGGAGTGCCCCGGGTCCAACCTTATCCTACGAGCAGTACGTC. This sequence encodes CAWSAPGPTLSYEQYV.

The chain uses TRBV30 and TRBJ1-1; a weak D match, TRBD1 (6 bases). The CDR3 spans 13 residues. V shed 1 base and J shed 5 bases, with 11 bases lying between them. Germline CDR1 reads GTSNPN; CDR2 reads SVGIG (reference sequence). CDR3 in DNA: TGTGCCTGGAGTGCACAGGGAAGAACTGAAGCTTTCTTT. This translates into CAWSAQGRTEAFF.

This chain links TRBV5-4 with TRBJ1-2; possible D gene TRBD1, 5 bases. Trimming cost V 6 bases and J 0 bases, with 15 bases left between them. This CDR3 comprises 15 residues. Germline assignment: CDR1 SGHNT and CDR2 YYREEE (reference sequence). CDR3 residues: CASNPGRAANYGYTF. The CDR3 DNA sequence: TGTGCCAGCAACCCGGGCAGGGCCGCTAACTATGGCTACACCTTC.

Comments on this clone: At one end the junction does not follow the germline gene, possibly because of a read error. The chain links TRBV27 to TRBJ2-7; no clear D. Germline V gene lookup returns CDR1 MNHEY and CDR2 SMNVEV (reference sequence). This CDR3 comprises 9 residues. The CDR3 sequence is CASSSTPSF. CDR3 in DNA: TGTGCCAGCAGTTCGACACCGTCCTTC.

The CDR3 DNA reads TGTGCCAGCAGTCGCTACAATGAGCAGTTCTTC. Translating gives CASSRYNEQFF. The chain carries TRBV28 and TRBJ2-1, with D unresolved. The CDR3 runs to 11 residues. Germline values: CDR1 MDHEN, CDR2 SYDVKM. The germline V and J ends were trimmed by 5 bases and 3 bases, with 2 bases remaining between them.

This clone showed up just once. The V call is TRBV6-1, the J call TRBJ2-7, with 9 bases lining up with TRBD1. Germline CDR1 and CDR2: MNHNS and SASEGT. The CDR3 runs 15 residues. V shed 7 bases, J shed 0 bases, and the junction held 7 bases outside the gene matches. The CDR3 nucleotides read TGTGCCAGCAACTTGGACAGGGGTCTCTCCTACGAGCAGTACGTC. Its protein product is CASNLDRGLSYEQYV.

The gene calls are TRBV7-8 and TRBJ1-1; D unresolved. CDR1 SGHVS and CDR2 FQNEAQ come from the germline V gene. This CDR3 has 12 amino acids. Trimming stripped 8 bases from V and 6 bases from J, with 13 bases between. This CDR3 is CASAPGSSEAFF. The CDR3 nucleotides read TGTGCCAGCGCTCCGGGGAGCTCTGAAGCTTTCTTT.